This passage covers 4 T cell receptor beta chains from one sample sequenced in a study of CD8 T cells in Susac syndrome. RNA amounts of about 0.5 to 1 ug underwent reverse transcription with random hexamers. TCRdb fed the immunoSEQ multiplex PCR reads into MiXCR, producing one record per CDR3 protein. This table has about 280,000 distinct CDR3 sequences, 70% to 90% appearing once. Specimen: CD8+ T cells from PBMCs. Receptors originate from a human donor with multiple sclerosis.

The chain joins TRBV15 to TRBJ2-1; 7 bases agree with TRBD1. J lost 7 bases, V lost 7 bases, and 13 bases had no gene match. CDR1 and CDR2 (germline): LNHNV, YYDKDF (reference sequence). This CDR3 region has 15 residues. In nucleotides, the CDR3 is TGTGCCACCACACCCGACAGGGCGGTTGGAAATGAGCAGTTCTTC. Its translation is CATTPDRAVGNEQFF.

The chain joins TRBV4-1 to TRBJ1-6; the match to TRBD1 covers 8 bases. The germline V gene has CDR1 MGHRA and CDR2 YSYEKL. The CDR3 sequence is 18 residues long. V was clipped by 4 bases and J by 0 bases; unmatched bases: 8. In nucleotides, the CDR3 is TGCGCCAGCAGCCTCCGGGACAGGCCCGACTCCTATAATTCACCCCTCCACTTT. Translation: CASSLRDRPDSYNSPLHF.

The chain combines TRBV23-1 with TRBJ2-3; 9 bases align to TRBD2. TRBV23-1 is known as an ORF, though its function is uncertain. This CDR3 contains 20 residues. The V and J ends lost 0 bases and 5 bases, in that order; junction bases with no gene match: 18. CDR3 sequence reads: CASSQSRVAGVPSFVDTQYF. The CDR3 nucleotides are TGCGCCAGCAGTCAATCACGGGTAGCGGGAGTTCCCAGTTTCGTAGATACGCAGTATTTT.

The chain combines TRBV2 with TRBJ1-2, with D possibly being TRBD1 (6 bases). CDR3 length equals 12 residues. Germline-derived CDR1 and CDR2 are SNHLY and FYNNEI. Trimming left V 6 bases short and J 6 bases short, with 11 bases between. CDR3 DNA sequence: TGTGCCAGCAGATCCGGGACAAATGGCTACACCTTC. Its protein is CASRSGTNGYTF.